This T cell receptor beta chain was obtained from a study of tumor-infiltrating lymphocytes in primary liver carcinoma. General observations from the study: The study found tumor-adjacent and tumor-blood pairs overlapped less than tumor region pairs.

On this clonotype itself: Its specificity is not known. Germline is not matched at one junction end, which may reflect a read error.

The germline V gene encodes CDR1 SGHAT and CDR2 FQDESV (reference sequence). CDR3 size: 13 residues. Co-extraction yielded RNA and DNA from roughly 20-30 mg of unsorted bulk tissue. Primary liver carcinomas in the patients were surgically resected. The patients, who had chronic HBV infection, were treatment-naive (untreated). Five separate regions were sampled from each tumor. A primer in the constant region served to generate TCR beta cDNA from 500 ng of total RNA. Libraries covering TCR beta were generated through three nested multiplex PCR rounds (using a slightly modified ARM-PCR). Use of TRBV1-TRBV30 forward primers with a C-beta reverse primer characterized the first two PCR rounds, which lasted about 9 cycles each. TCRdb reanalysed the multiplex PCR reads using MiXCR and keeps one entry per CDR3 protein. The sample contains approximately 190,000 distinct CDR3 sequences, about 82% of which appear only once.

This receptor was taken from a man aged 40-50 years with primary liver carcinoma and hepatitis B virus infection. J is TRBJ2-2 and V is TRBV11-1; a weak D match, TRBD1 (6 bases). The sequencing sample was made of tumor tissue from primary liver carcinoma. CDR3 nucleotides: TGTGCCACCAGCCTTTGGGACACCCGGGAGCTGTTTTTT. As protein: CATSLWDTRELFF.